This record looks at one T cell receptor beta chain sequence and its context. The target antigen is unknown. Positive CCR7 selection of CD45RO-negative cells yielded the naive CD8 cells, and terminally differentiated effector memory CD45RA+ cells were excluded. The data originate from a study of shared clonotypes between healthy human individuals. Findings and limits, study-wide: Non-shared clonotypes had lower generation probabilities than those shared by all four donors. Several donors held approximately 4.5% of naive CD4 clonotypes in common. Sharing of clonotypes among donors was expected to vary with sequencing depth.

This table comes from immunoSEQ multiplex PCR, and its TCRdb copy is limited to in-frame clones, with some not included. The sample lists approximately 740,000 clones; nearly 95% were seen once. V was trimmed by 7 bases and J by 4 bases, leaving 10 bases between them. This CDR3 contains 12 residues. CDR1 is MDHEN, CDR2 SYDVKM, per germline. This chain uses TRBV28 with TRBJ1-2; a weak D match, TRBD1 (6 bases). The sequence was obtained from a man aged 30-40 years in good health. Material: naive CD8+ T cells sorted from blood. CDR3 DNA: TGTGCCAGCATGGGGGCCCCCTATGGCTACACCTTC. It codes for CASMGAPYGYTF.